These 25 T cell receptor beta chains were all obtained from the same sample, sequenced in a study of identical twins. Using its own MiXCR run on the 5' RACE reads, TCRdb lists one record per CDR3 protein. The data contain a few hundred thousand distinct CDR3 sequences, approximately 8.6% of them singletons. These data are also associated with another study on yellow fever vaccine responses in identical twins.

The sample comprised CD8+ T cells sorted from blood. These TCRs come from a young woman in good health.

V and J are TRBV6-4 and TRBJ2-6; D possibly corresponds to TRBD2 (7 bases). The V gene lost 7 bases and the J gene lost 2 bases, with 18 bases spanning the gap. CDR1 and CDR2 from the germline V gene are MRHNA and SNTAGT. This CDR3 contains 17 residues. CDR3 protein: CASTPSGEGAGANVLTF. For the CDR3, the DNA is TGTGCCAGCACCCCCTCAGGGGAGGGGGCTGGGGCCAACGTCCTGACTTTC.

The table lists this clonotype with a few counts. This CDR3 is CASSLGPPGSYNEQFF. In nucleotides, the CDR3 is TGTGCCAGCAGTTTGGGACCACCCGGCTCCTACAATGAGCAGTTCTTC. The chain joins TRBV6-5 to TRBJ2-1, with D tentatively TRBD1 or TRBD2 (5 bases each). The CDR3 runs 16 residues. The germline V gene encodes CDR1 MNHEY and CDR2 SVGAGI. Trimming removed 4 bases at V and 0 bases at J, with 13 bases between.

This clonotype was picked up many times. The chain links TRBV12-3 or TRBV12-4 to TRBJ2-7, with 7 bases aligning to TRBD1. With 3 bases clipped from V and 7 bases from J, the junction kept 6 bases outside the gene matches. The CDR3 contains 13 residues. CDR3 loop: CASSFDRVGEQYF. The CDR3 region has the DNA TGTGCCAGCAGTTTTGACAGGGTGGGGGAGCAGTACTTC.

The chain joins TRBV29-1 to TRBJ2-1; perhaps TRBD2 as D (6 bases). Per germline, CDR1 SQVTM and CDR2 ANQGSEA. The CDR3 has 16 amino acids. Trimming left V 1 base short and J 1 base short, with 14 bases between. The DNA of the CDR3 is TGCAGCGTTGAAGGGGGAGGACTGAAATCCTACAATGAGCAGTTCTTC. Protein sequence: CSVEGGGLKSYNEQFF.

This chain connects TRBV20-1 to TRBJ2-7, with D possibly matching TRBD1 (5 bases). CDR1 and CDR2 (germline): DFQATT, SNEGSKA (reference sequence). The CDR3 contains 14 residues. V dropped 2 bases and J dropped 0 bases, with 11 bases sitting between them. CDR3 in DNA: TGCAGTGCTAGACCTCCGGACATCTCCTACGAGCAGTACTTC. Residues: CSARPPDISYEQYF.

The chain couples TRBV7-6 to TRBJ2-3; the match to TRBD2 covers 9 bases. CDR3 length: 17 residues. Germline trimming cut 1 base from V and 4 bases from J; bases unmatched to any gene: 9. Germline V gene sequence: CDR1 SGHVS, CDR2 FNYEAQ. This CDR3 reads CASSLVFAGGPPDTQYF. CDR3 DNA sequence: TGTGCCAGCAGCTTAGTCTTTGCGGGGGGGCCCCCAGATACGCAGTATTTT.

J is TRBJ2-3 and V is TRBV20-1; possible D gene TRBD2, 6 bases. V was cut by 0 bases and J by 5 bases, with 21 bases left in between. Germline V lookup: CDR1 DFQATT, CDR2 SNEGSKA (reference sequence). The CDR3 has 17 residues. Here the CDR3 DNA reads TGCAGTGCTAGAGACCCCGGGGTGGGGGGTCGCTTAGATACGCAGTATTTT. This encodes CSARDPGVGGRLDTQYF.

This clonotype was picked up many times. An end of the junction differs from the germline gene, which may be a read error. The CDR3 DNA sequence: TGTGCTAGCAGCTTAGATCTGAGTGGGACAGATGAGCAGTTCTTC. It translates to CASSLDLSGTDEQFF. The chain has TRBV7-7 and TRBJ2-1; 7 nucleotides agree with TRBD1. Germline-derived CDR1 and CDR2 are SSHAT and FNYEAQ (reference sequence). The CDR3 is 15 residues long.

This clonotype showed up many times. This chain uses TRBV10-3 with TRBJ1-1, with a tentative D call TRBD1 (5 bases). The germline V gene encodes CDR1 ENHRY and CDR2 SYGVKD. Trimming shortened V by 1 base and J by 0 bases, and 15 bases separated the two germline ends. CDR3 size: 17 residues. The CDR3 region is CAISEFSGFSMNTEAFF. CDR3 DNA: TGTGCCATCAGTGAGTTCTCAGGGTTCTCTATGAACACTGAAGCTTTCTTT.

This rearrangement joins TRBV7-8 to TRBJ2-6; D remains ambiguous. V was clipped by 5 bases and J by 1 base, with 12 bases between them. CDR1 is SGHVS, CDR2 FQNEAQ, per germline. This CDR3 has 16 residues. This CDR3 reads CASSPYSGSGANVLTF. The CDR3 DNA follows: TGTGCCAGCAGCCCCTACTCAGGTTCTGGGGCCAACGTCCTGACTTTC.

CDR3 sequence reads: CASSYSITGSGVVVGYTF. The CDR3 coding sequence is TGTGCCAGCAGTTACTCAATAACGGGTAGCGGAGTCGTGGTTGGCTACACCTTC. The rearrangement joins TRBV6-2 or TRBV6-3 to TRBJ1-2; D remains unclear. CDR1 is MNHEY, CDR2 SVGEGT, per germline. With 0 bases removed from V and 7 bases from J, the gap between germline ends came to 24 bases. This CDR3 is 18 amino acids long.

This clonotype was counted many times. V and J are TRBV5-1 and TRBJ2-3; D possibly uses TRBD1 or TRBD2 (5 bases each). Germline values: CDR1 SGHRS, CDR2 YFSETQ. V was cut by 1 base and J by 1 base, with 16 bases left in between. This CDR3 contains 17 residues. The CDR3 sequence is CASSLSPGTTGTDTQYF. As DNA, the CDR3 is TGCGCCAGCAGCTTGTCCCCCGGGACCACCGGCACAGATACGCAGTATTTT.

CDR3 bases: TGTGCCAGCAGCTTCATCGACAATGAGCAGTTCTTC. Protein sequence: CASSFIDNEQFF. V usage is TRBV7-2 and J usage is TRBJ2-1; D ambiguous. V was trimmed by 3 bases and J by 5 bases, leaving 5 bases between them. The germline CDR1 and CDR2 sequences are SGHTA and FQGNSA. This CDR3 spans 12 amino acids.

The genes are TRBV15 and TRBJ1-2; D remains unclear. V was shortened by 0 bases and J by 2 bases, with 4 bases between the two germline ends. The CDR3 loop spans 13 amino acids. Per germline, CDR1 LNHNV and CDR2 YYDKDF (reference sequence). The CDR3 loop reads CATSREGNYGYTF. The CDR3 region has the DNA TGTGCCACCAGCAGAGAGGGGAACTATGGCTACACCTTC.

The chain uses TRBV5-1 and TRBJ2-2, with 7 bases matching TRBD1. V lost 4 bases to trimming and J lost 4 bases; unmatched junction nucleotides: 7. The length of the CDR3 is 15 residues. Germline lookup yields CDR1 SGHRS and CDR2 YFSETQ. CDR3 amino acids: CASSLTGQPTGELFF. DNA for the CDR3: TGCGCCAGCAGCCTAACGGGACAGCCCACCGGGGAGCTGTTTTTT.

This clonotype was seen just once. The chain has TRBV7-9 and TRBJ2-1; 10 bases fit TRBD1. V gave up 6 bases and J gave up 8 bases; unmatched junction bases: 10. The CDR3 is made up of 15 amino acids. Per germline, CDR1 SEHNR and CDR2 FQNEAQ (reference sequence). CDR3 protein: CASRPGTGVEYEQFF. The DNA for the CDR3 is TGTGCCAGCAGACCCGGGACAGGGGTTGAGTATGAGCAGTTCTTC.

The table lists this clonotype with a few counts. J is TRBJ2-1 and V is TRBV3-1; no clear D. Per the germline V gene, CDR1 is LGHDT and CDR2 is YNNKEL (reference sequence). This CDR3 spans 16 amino acids. V lost 0 bases and J lost 4, with 13 bases in between. In nucleotides, the CDR3 is TGTGCCAGCAGCCAAGAGGTCGCCTCGCTTTACAATGAGCAGTTCTTC. It is translated as CASSQEVASLYNEQFF.

Many counts were recorded for this clonotype. Here the CDR3 reads CASSLGGTQPQHF. The CDR3 nucleotides read TGTGCCAGCAGCTTGGGGGGTACCCAGCCCCAGCATTTT. This rearrangement joins TRBV7-8 to TRBJ1-5; a possible D gene is TRBD1 (5 bases). Between the trimmed V and J ends, which lost 3 bases and 7 bases, there was a span of 10 bases. Germline-derived CDR1 and CDR2 are SGHVS and FQNEAQ. The CDR3 has 13 residues.

The chain joins TRBV9 to TRBJ2-4; maybe TRBD2 (5 bases). The germline V and J ends were trimmed by 1 base and 9 bases, with 8 bases remaining between them. CDR3 size: 12 residues. Germline V gene lookup returns CDR1 SGDLS and CDR2 YYNGEE. This CDR3 reads CASSVSAGIQYF. The CDR3 nucleotides read TGTGCCAGCAGCGTATCCGCGGGCATTCAGTACTTC.

This clonotype was seen a few times. This chain joins TRBV11-2 and TRBJ2-5, with a tentative D call TRBD2 (6 bases). The CDR3 is made up of 18 amino acids. Trimming removed 0 bases at V and 7 bases at J, with 24 bases between. Germline loops: CDR1 SGHAT, CDR2 FQNNGV. The CDR3: CASSLEVRDSREEWTQYF. CDR3 DNA sequence: TGTGCCAGCAGCTTAGAGGTTAGGGACTCAAGAGAAGAATGGACCCAGTACTTC.

The sample holds a few counts of this clonotype. The J gene is TRBJ1-2, the V gene TRBV4-2; D gene uncertain. V gave up 4 bases and J gave up 4 bases, with 13 bases separating them. The CDR3 spans 14 residues. Germline CDR1 LGHNA, CDR2 YNFKEQ. CDR3 nucleotides: TGTGCCAGCAGCCGCGATTTAGGCCCCTATGGCTACACCTTC. The encoded protein is CASSRDLGPYGYTF.

In this sample, this clonotype turned up many times. V is TRBV12-3 or TRBV12-4 and J is TRBJ2-7, with 11 bases fitting TRBD2. Trimming took 5 bases from V and 6 from J; bases not matched to a gene: 3. The CDR3 totals 13 residues. CDR3 DNA: TGTGCCAGCAGTACTGGACTAGCGGGCGAGCAGTACTTC. This translates into CASSTGLAGEQYF.

The chain's CDR3 is CASSQLLAGARDGEQFF. CDR3 DNA sequence: TGCGCCAGCAGCCAGCTCCTAGCGGGAGCGCGGGACGGTGAGCAGTTCTTC. The chain employs TRBV4-1 and TRBJ2-1, with 10 positions matching TRBD2. Per the germline V gene, CDR1 is MGHRA and CDR2 is YSYEKL. Trimming took 3 bases from V and 9 from J; bases not matched to a gene: 14. The CDR3 spans 17 residues.

At least ten counts were recorded for this clonotype. The chain carries TRBV28 and TRBJ2-3; possibly TRBD1 for D (6 bases). CDR1 MDHEN and CDR2 SYDVKM come from the germline V gene. The CDR3 contains 16 residues. V was clipped by 3 bases and J by 0 bases, with 13 bases between them. The CDR3 region has the DNA TGTGCCAGCAGTTTCCCGGACAGTACTAGCACAGATACGCAGTATTTT. Translating it yields CASSFPDSTSTDTQYF.

This clonotype was recorded many times. This sequence joins TRBV7-9 and TRBJ2-5, with D unresolved. Germline-derived CDR1 and CDR2 are SEHNR and FQNEAQ (reference sequence). V was pared by 4 bases and J by 7 bases, with 13 bases between. This CDR3 has 13 residues. The CDR3 sequence: CASSSDSARTQYF. For the CDR3, the DNA is TGTGCCAGCAGCTCCGACTCGGCCAGGACCCAGTACTTC.